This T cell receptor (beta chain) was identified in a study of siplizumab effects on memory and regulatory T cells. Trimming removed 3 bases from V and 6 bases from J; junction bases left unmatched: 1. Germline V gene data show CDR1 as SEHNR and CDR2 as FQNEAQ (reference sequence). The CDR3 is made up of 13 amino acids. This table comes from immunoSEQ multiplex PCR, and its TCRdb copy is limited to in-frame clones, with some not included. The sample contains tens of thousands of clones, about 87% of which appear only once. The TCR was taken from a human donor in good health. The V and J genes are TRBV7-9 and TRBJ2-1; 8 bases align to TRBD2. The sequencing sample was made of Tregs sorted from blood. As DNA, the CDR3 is TGTGCCAGCAGCTTTAGCGGGATCAATGAGCAGTTCTTC. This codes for CASSFSGINEQFF.